This entry features one T cell receptor beta chain sequence. The data stem from a study of T-cell reconstitution after alpha-beta-depleted transplantation in children. During its preparation, the TCRbeta library received unique molecular identifiers. Each CDR3 protein gets one entry after TCRdb re-called the PCR reads with MiXCR. Among hundreds of thousands of distinct CDR3 sequences listed, roughly an eighth were seen once. The CDR3 is 16 residues long. Germline V gene sequence: CDR1 KGHSH, CDR2 LQKENI. V dropped 6 bases and J dropped 3; count of bases not matched to a gene: 8. This chain uses TRBV18 with TRBJ2-1; 10 bases match TRBD2. This clonotype originated in a human donor who donated a stem cell graft to a child with combined immunodeficiency. Sequencing was performed on PBMCs from the stem cell graft donor, taken from the stem cell graft. The CDR3 is CASSQSGGAGYNEQFF. CDR3 DNA sequence: TGTGCCAGCTCGCAAAGCGGGGGGGCCGGCTACAATGAGCAGTTCTTC.